Listed below are T cell receptor beta chains from one sample, sequenced in a study of cytomegalovirus exposure and HLA in healthy donors. Libraries were prepared by immunoSEQ multiplex PCR; TCRdb keeps only in-frame clonotypes and omits some of them. This sample has some 77,000 clones, with more than 75% found just once. The sequenced sample consisted of PBMCs. Receptors originate from a woman in her forties or fifties in good health and CMV-seropositive. CDR3s include the opening cysteine and the closing phenylalanine or tryptophan. Fields, in order: clone size, D gene, CDR3 length, V gene, J gene, CDR3 DNA, CDR3 protein. D genes are given only for firm matches. For some rows the clone size is stated as once, few or many, or as a class when expanded; others skip it.

abundance: NA
d_gene: TRBD1
len: 15
v_gene: TRBV5-4
j_gene: TRBJ1-2
CDR3nt: TGTGCCAGCAGCCCCCGGACAGGCTCCCACTATGGCTACACCTTC
CDR3aa: CASSPRTGSHYGYTF

abundance: few
d_gene: TRBD1
len: 14
v_gene: TRBV6-1
j_gene: TRBJ2-5
CDR3nt: TGTGCCAGCAGTCGGGACAGAGGACAAGAGACCCAGTACTTC
CDR3aa: CASSRDRGQETQYF

abundance: NA
d_gene: NA
len: 15
v_gene: TRBV15
j_gene: TRBJ1-1
CDR3nt: TGTGCCACCAGCGGATTTACGAATGGGGGGACTGAAGCTTTCTTT
CDR3aa: CATSGFTNGGTEAFF

abundance: NA
d_gene: NA
len: 14
v_gene: TRBV7-2
j_gene: TRBJ1-5
CDR3nt: TGTGCCAGCAGCCAGGGACACAGCAATCAGCCCCAGCATTTT
CDR3aa: CASSQGHSNQPQHF

abundance: NA
d_gene: NA
len: 14
v_gene: TRBV5-1
j_gene: TRBJ1-1
CDR3nt: TGCGCCAGCAGTCAGGCGGCAGGGGCTACTGAAGCTTTCTTT
CDR3aa: CASSQAAGATEAFF

abundance: NA
d_gene: TRBD1
len: 16
v_gene: TRBV9
j_gene: TRBJ2-5
CDR3nt: TGTGCCAGCAGCGTAGGGGACAGGGGGCGCCGGGAGACCCAGTACTTC
CDR3aa: CASSVGDRGRRETQYF

abundance: NA
d_gene: NA
len: 12
v_gene: TRBV5-5
j_gene: TRBJ2-7
CDR3nt: TGTGCCAGCAGCTTGGACTACTACGAGCAGTACTTC
CDR3aa: CASSLDYYEQYF

abundance: NA
d_gene: NA
len: 15
v_gene: TRBV27
j_gene: TRBJ2-7
CDR3nt: TGTGCCAGCAGCCCGATGCCTCTGCAGATGAACGAGCAGTACTTC
CDR3aa: CASSPMPLQMNEQYF

abundance: NA
d_gene: TRBD2
len: 15
v_gene: TRBV14
j_gene: TRBJ2-1
CDR3nt: TGTGCCAGCAGCCTACTAGCGGGGGGCCGGAATGAGCAGTTCTTC
CDR3aa: CASSLLAGGRNEQFF

abundance: NA
d_gene: TRBD2
len: 15
v_gene: TRBV6-1
j_gene: TRBJ2-5
CDR3nt: TGTGCCAGCAGTGAACAGTCGGGGGGGCAAGAGACCCAGTACTTC
CDR3aa: CASSEQSGGQETQYF

abundance: NA
d_gene: NA
len: 15
v_gene: TRBV11-2
j_gene: TRBJ2-2
CDR3nt: TGTGCCAGCAGCTTAGATTCGGGATACACCGGGGAGCTGTTTTTT
CDR3aa: CASSLDSGYTGELFF

abundance: NA
d_gene: TRBD1
len: 15
v_gene: TRBV7-8
j_gene: TRBJ1-1
CDR3nt: TGTGCCAGCAGCCTACCGGGACAGTTGAACACTGAAGCTTTCTTT
CDR3aa: CASSLPGQLNTEAFF

abundance: once
d_gene: TRBD1
len: 13
v_gene: TRBV6-5
j_gene: TRBJ2-1
CDR3nt: TGTGCCAGCAGTCCGGACAGGGGCCATGAGCAGTTCTTC
CDR3aa: CASSPDRGHEQFF

abundance: NA
d_gene: TRBD1
len: 14
v_gene: TRBV5-5
j_gene: TRBJ1-1
CDR3nt: TGTGCCAGCAGATTCGGGACAGGGGACACTGAAGCTTTCTTT
CDR3aa: CASRFGTGDTEAFF

abundance: NA
d_gene: TRBD1
len: 15
v_gene: TRBV6-5
j_gene: TRBJ2-7
CDR3nt: TGTGCCAGCTTCCCTGGGACAGGGGGCTCGGGGGAGCAGTACTTC
CDR3aa: CASFPGTGGSGEQYF